This T cell receptor (beta chain) was profiled in a study of T cells after yellow fever vaccination. TCRdb processed the 5' RACE reads anew with MiXCR; each CDR3 protein has one entry. The profile shows about 130,000 distinct CDR3 sequences, almost 9% of them singletons. The TCR was taken from a man aged 18 to 30 who received the YFV17D yellow fever vaccine. The material was CD8+ T cells sorted from PBMCs, obtained on the day of the yellow fever booster vaccination.

In DNA form, the CDR3 reads TGTGCCAGCAGCTTCTGGAAGAAGAAGCCTGAAGCTTTCTTT. It is translated as CASSFWKKKPEAFF. The genes are TRBV12-3 or TRBV12-4 and TRBJ1-1, with D uncertain. There are 14 residues in the CDR3. Trimming cost V 6 bases and J 6 bases, with 17 bases left between them.